One and the same sample provided the 24 T cell receptor beta chains below, sequenced in a study of CD8+ T cells in alopecia areata. cDNA serving as the sequencing template came from extracted, reverse transcribed RNA. The data were produced by immunoSEQ multiplex PCR, yet TCRdb's version contains in-frame clones alone and is incomplete. The table records approximately 1,300 clones without singletons, the ten largest covering about 40%. The sample consisted of lesional skin. The receptors originated from a C3H/HeJ mouse with alopecia areata. MHC haplotype here: H2-k.

This clone was observed at least ten times. Gene names denote mouse genes. The CDR3 end falls 4 residues outside the read, so it is completed with the germline J gene. This chain uses TRBV1 with TRBJ1-4, with 9 positions matching TRBD1. Germline-derived CDR1 and CDR2 are NSQYPW and LRSPGD (reference sequence). The CDR3 sequence is 14 residues long. CDR3 residues: CTCRRQGEGERLFF. Incomplete CDR3 DNA: TGCACCTGCAGGAGACAGGGGGAGGGCGAA.

In its sample, this clone ranks as large. The gene names here belong to mouse. The read halts 4 residues ahead of the CDR3 end, with the missing end drawn from the germline J gene. The rearrangement joins TRBV1 to TRBJ2-2, with D possibly TRBD2 on 6 matching bases. The CDR3 has 15 residues. Germline CDR1 and CDR2: NSQYPW and LRSPGD (reference sequence). V was trimmed by 3 bases and J by 3 bases, leaving 11 bases between them. Here the CDR3 reads CTCSALRGDTGQLYF. CDR3 DNA (partial): TGCACCTGCAGTGCGCTGCGGGGGGACACCGGG.

There are many counts of this clone. Germline and genes here are mouse. Coverage ceases 4 residues before the CDR3 finishes, and the germline J gene fills in the end. The chain recombines TRBV13-1 with TRBJ2-7, with 10 bases fitting TRBD2. The CDR3 is 15 amino acids. J gave up 3 bases and V 0 bases, and 3 bases lay outside the gene matches. The germline V gene encodes CDR1 NSHNY and CDR2 SYGAGN. The sequenced part of the CDR3 DNA is TGTGCCAGCAGTGATGCGACTGGGGGGCACTAT. Protein product: CASSDATGGHY. The CDR3 in full is CASSDATGGHYEQYF.

Concerning this clone itself: The TCRdb protein and the DNA translation do not line up at residue 11; the protein shown here was made by translating the DNA. Mouse gene names apply. The read gets to within 3 residues of the CDR3 end, and the germline J gene fills in the rest. The chain is built from TRBV1 and TRBJ1-6; TRBD1 matches 8 bases. TRBJ1-6 falls under the ORF class, with uncertain function. The CDR3 runs to 14 residues. CDR1 and CDR2 (germline): NSQYPW, LRSPGD (reference sequence). The sequenced part of the CDR3 DNA is TGCACCTGCACTCGGACAGGGAAGAGAGACACC. It specifies CTCTRTGKRDT. The entire CDR3 reads CTCTRTGKRDTLYF.

This clone came up many times. Gene and germline names: mouse. The read comes to an end 4 residues before the CDR3 does, leaving the germline J gene to fill in the end. The gene calls are TRBV13-1 and TRBJ2-5; tentative D call: TRBD1 (6 bases). CDR1 and CDR2 from the germline V gene are NSHNY and SYGAGN. The CDR3 has 14 residues. Partial CDR3 DNA: TGTGCCAGCAGTGACCAGGGGCGCGGAGAC. Amino acids: CASSDQGRGD. The whole CDR3 sequence reads CASSDQGRGDTQYF.

In this sample, this clone is medium-sized. The genes are named according to mouse. The read comes to an end 4 residues before the CDR3 does, leaving the germline J gene to fill in the end. This chain links TRBV19 with TRBJ1-1, with TRBD1 matching over 9 bases. The CDR3 spans 16 residues. Germline V gene sequence: CDR1 FNHDT, CDR2 SITEND (reference sequence). The V and J ends lost 1 base and 3 bases, in that order; junction bases with no gene match: 7. The CDR3 spells CASSIWTGARDTEVFF. The sequenced part of the CDR3 DNA is TGTGCCAGCAGTATATGGACAGGGGCTAGGGACACA.

This clone appeared many times. The protein here is the DNA translation, as the TCRdb protein differs from it at residue 12. Mouse gene names and germline throughout. The read terminates 3 residues before the CDR3 end, so the remaining end is supplied by the germline J gene. The V and J genes are TRBV13-1 and TRBJ1-6, with 9 positions matching TRBD1. TRBJ1-6 is known as an ORF, though its function is uncertain. This CDR3 has 15 residues. V gave up 3 bases and J gave up 8 bases; unmatched junction bases: 6. CDR1 NSHNY and CDR2 SYGAGN come from the germline V gene. The CDR3 here is CASSGAGQGDSPLYF. The covered CDR3 bases are TGTGCCAGCAGTGGTGCGGGACAGGGAGATTCGCCC.

The sample holds many counts of this clone. Germline and genes here are mouse. Sequencing ends 4 residues short of the CDR3 end; the germline J gene provides the rest. This chain connects TRBV13-2 to TRBJ2-1; TRBD2 matches at 10 bases. Per the germline V gene, CDR1 is NNHNN and CDR2 is SYGAGS (reference sequence). The CDR3 length is 16 residues. The DNA read from the CDR3 is TGTGCCAGCGGTGATGCGAAAGACTGGGGGGCAGCT. Translated: CASGDAKDWGAA. The full CDR3 protein reads CASGDAKDWGAAEQFF.

This clone is medium-sized by share. Gene names and germline match the mouse. The read falls 4 residues short of the CDR3 end, and the missing part is taken from the germline J gene. V usage is TRBV1 and J usage is TRBJ2-7, with 11 bases fitting TRBD2. The CDR3 totals 14 residues. Germline CDR1 and CDR2: NSQYPW and LRSPGD (reference sequence). The covered CDR3 bases are TGCACCTGCAGTGAGGGACTGGGGGAGGAT. Translated, it gives CTCSEGLGED. From start to end, the CDR3 is CTCSEGLGEDEQYF.

This clone is deemed medium-sized. Mouse gene names apply. Read coverage stops 4 residues before the CDR3 terminus; the germline J gene supplies the remainder. The sample contains more than one DNA sequence encoding this CDR3. This chain uses TRBV17 with TRBJ2-7, with 10 positions matching TRBD2. The CDR3 loop spans 14 amino acids. The germline gives CDR1 MNHDT, CDR2 YYDKIL. The junction had 1 base not matched to a gene; V was cut back by 2 bases and J by 3 bases. The sequenced part of the CDR3 DNA is TGTGCTAGCAGTAGAAACTGGGGGGGCTAT. It is translated as CASSRNWGGY. In full, the CDR3 reads CASSRNWGGYEQYF.

This clone was counted a few times. Translating the DNA gives a protein that differs from the TCRdb entry at residue 14; the protein shown here is that DNA translation. Germline and genes: mouse. The read ends 3 residues early relative to the CDR3; the germline J gene fills the gap. This chain connects TRBV13-1 to TRBJ1-6; 12 bases agree with TRBD1. TRBJ1-6 falls under the ORF class, with uncertain function. Germline CDR1 reads NSHNY; CDR2 reads SYGAGN. CDR3 length equals 17 residues. Trimming took 0 bases from V and 5 from J; bases not matched to a gene: 3. CDR3 DNA (partial): TGTGCCAGCAGTGATGGGGACAGGGGGCGGGATAATTCGCCC. It translates to CASSDGDRGRDNSP. The whole CDR3 protein is CASSDGDRGRDNSPLYF.

This clone has a count of ten or more. All gene names here are mouse names. The sequence runs out 4 residues before the end of the CDR3; the remainder is reconstructed from the germline J gene. V is TRBV13-1 and J is TRBJ2-4; no clear D gene. In germline, CDR1 is NSHNY, CDR2 SYGAGN. V was trimmed by 0 bases and J by 0 bases, leaving 8 bases between them. The CDR3 consists of 15 residues. The CDR3 DNA, read in part, is TGTGCCAGCAGTGATGCCAGATTCAGTCAAAAC. Its translation is CASSDARFSQN. The whole CDR3 sequence reads CASSDARFSQNTLYF.

Many counts were recorded for this clone. Mouse germline and gene names are used. The read comes to an end 4 residues before the CDR3 does, leaving the germline J gene to fill in the end. The chain uses TRBV19 and TRBJ2-2, with 7 bases identical to TRBD1. The CDR3 runs 14 residues. After removal of 5 bases from V and 4 bases from J, the junction contained 5 bases not matched to a gene. Germline values: CDR1 FNHDT, CDR2 SITEND (reference sequence). The covered CDR3 bases are TGTGCCAGCAGCCCCGACAGGGCCACCGGG. Its protein product is CASSPDRATG. The CDR3 reads in full as CASSPDRATGQLYF.

Ten or more counts support this clone. The germline and genes are mouse ones. The read comes to an end 4 residues before the CDR3 does, leaving the germline J gene to fill in the end. V and J are TRBV14 and TRBJ1-1; 11 bases are a match to TRBD1. The CDR3 covers 14 residues. Trimming at V came to 4 bases and at J to 4 bases, leaving 3 bases not matched to a gene. The V gene's germline CDR1 is SGHDT and CDR2 FRDEAV. This CDR3 is CASSRTGGITEVFF. The sequenced part of the CDR3 DNA is TGTGCCAGCAGTCGGACAGGGGGCATCACA.

There are many counts of this clone. Genes and germline come from the mouse. The CDR3 goes on 4 residues after the read ends, and that part is filled in from the germline J gene. The chain combines TRBV29 with TRBJ1-4; no firm D call. Germline CDR1 and CDR2: MSHET and SYDVDS. CDR3 length: 15 amino acids. Trimming removed 5 bases from V and 1 base from J, with 11 bases in between. CDR3 DNA, as far as it was read: TGTGCTAGCAGTCTCCGACAAAATTCCAACGAA. It yields the protein CASSLRQNSNE. The whole CDR3 protein reads CASSLRQNSNERLFF.

A few counts support this clone. Translating the DNA gives a protein that differs from the TCRdb entry at residue 11; the protein shown here is that DNA translation. Mouse gene names and germline throughout. The observed sequence ends 3 residues before the CDR3 terminus, with the missing tail filled in from the germline J gene. The V call is TRBV21, the J call TRBJ1-6, with 7 bases that match TRBD1. TRBV21 is noted as an ORF with a role that remains uncertain. TRBJ1-6 is known as an ORF, though its function is uncertain. V shed 5 bases and J 10 bases; nucleotides not matched to a gene: 8. This CDR3 has 14 residues. CDR3 amino acids: CASSSPGRGSPLYF. CDR3 DNA (partial): TGTGCTAGCAGTTCCCCAGGCAGGGGGTCGCCC.

This clone appeared many times. All gene names here are mouse names. With the read ending 4 residues before the CDR3 end, the germline J gene is used to fill in that end. This chain uses TRBV31 with TRBJ1-2, with 7 bases that match TRBD1. This CDR3 spans 14 amino acids. V lost 0 bases and J lost 0; bases outside the gene matches: 1. Germline lookup yields CDR1 GKSSPN and CDR2 SITVG. The chain's CDR3 is CAWSLGQSNSDYTF. The sequenced CDR3 bases are TGTGCCTGGAGTCTGGGACAGTCAAACTCC. Combining the CDR3 with reference TRBV31 and TRBJ1-2 gives the whole variable domain AQTIHQWPVAEIKAVGSPLSLGCTIKGKSSPNLYWYWQATGGTLQQLFYSITVGQVESVVQLNLSASRPKDDQFILSTEKLLLSHSGFYLCAWSLGQSNSDYTFGSGTRLLVI.

This clone showed up many times. There is a difference at residue 12 between the TCRdb protein and the DNA translation, so the protein given here was translated from the DNA. The listed genes are named as in mouse. The CDR3 is CASSDRAGTGNTLYF. The CDR3 bases that were read are TGTGCCAGCAGTGATAGGGCAGGGACTGGAAATACG. V gene TRBV13-1 combines with J gene TRBJ1-3, with D maybe TRBD1 (5 bases). The read halts 3 residues ahead of the CDR3 end, with the missing end drawn from the germline J gene. The length of the CDR3 is 15 residues. The germline gives CDR1 NSHNY, CDR2 SYGAGN. Trimming took off 1 base at V and 2 bases at J, with 10 bases between the two ends.

This clone has more than one count but fewer than ten. Genes and germline are mouse. The sequence runs out 4 residues before the end of the CDR3; the remainder is reconstructed from the germline J gene. The chain is built from TRBV3 and TRBJ2-1; 8 bases line up with TRBD2. Germline loops: CDR1 SNHLY, CDR2 FYNGKV (reference sequence). The CDR3 has 14 residues. The CDR3 sequence is CASSLLGGWAEQFF. CDR3 bases read: TGTGCCAGCAGCTTACTGGGGGGCTGGGCT.

This clone appeared many times. The genes are named according to mouse. The read ends 4 residues shy of where the CDR3 ends; the end is completed using the germline J gene. The chain links TRBV31 to TRBJ1-1, with D possibly TRBD1 on 6 matching bases. This CDR3 comprises 15 residues. Germline-derived CDR1 and CDR2 are GKSSPN and SITVG. Trimming cost V 2 bases and J 1 base, with 14 bases left between them. CDR3 DNA, as far as it was read: TGTGCCTGGAGTGTACAGGGAAGGGCGAACACA. It yields the protein CAWSVQGRANT. In full, the CDR3 is CAWSVQGRANTEVFF.

This clone qualifies as hyperexpanded. Here the gene names and germline are mouse. The read ends 4 residues shy of where the CDR3 ends; the end is completed using the germline J gene. This rearrangement joins TRBV19 to TRBJ2-7; D call uncertain. This CDR3 region has 13 residues. CDR1 is FNHDT and CDR2 is SITEND in the germline V gene (reference sequence). The CDR3 DNA, read in part, is TGTGCCAGCAGTATAATGGTTCTGTAT. Protein sequence: CASSIMVLY. The full CDR3 protein is CASSIMVLYEQYF.

Ten or more counts support this clone. Genes and germline come from the mouse. The read is 4 residues too short to cover the CDR3 end, so that end is filled in from the germline J gene. V gene TRBV13-1 combines with J gene TRBJ2-4; 12 bases agree with TRBD2. This CDR3 is 14 amino acids long. The germline CDR1 and CDR2 sequences are NSHNY and SYGAGN. This chain's CDR3 is CASSGLGGLNTLYF. CDR3 DNA (partial): TGTGCCAGCAGTGGACTGGGGGGGCTGAAC.

This clone was found many times. Here the gene names and germline are mouse. The read is 4 residues too short to cover the CDR3 end, so that end is filled in from the germline J gene. The rearrangement uses TRBV13-1 and TRBJ2-2; TRBD2 aligns across 8 bases. The length of the CDR3 is 16 residues. Germline CDR1 and CDR2: NSHNY and SYGAGN. Losses at the gene ends were 5 bases for V and 0 bases for J; bases not matched to a gene: 6. CDR3 residues: CASRELGAANTGQLYF. The DNA read from the CDR3 is TGTGCCAGCAGGGAACTGGGGGCCGCAAACACCGGG.

At least ten counts were recorded for this clone. These gene names are mouse names. The read terminates 4 residues before the CDR3 end, so the remaining end is supplied by the germline J gene. This chain connects TRBV17 to TRBJ2-1, with 10 bases that match TRBD2. CDR1 is MNHDT and CDR2 is YYDKIL in the germline V gene. The CDR3 runs 14 residues. Unmatched junction bases numbered 2, after V lost 3 bases and J lost 6 bases. CDR3 residues: CASSSLGGRAEQFF. The sequenced part of the CDR3 DNA is TGTGCTAGCAGTAGTCTGGGGGGGCGTGCT. The full variable domain, in which reference TRBV17 and TRBJ2-1 provide the parts outside the CDR3, is DTTVKQNPRYKLARVGKPVNLICSQTMNHDTMYWYQKKPNQAPKLLLFYYDKILNREADTFEKFQSSRPNNSFCSLYIGSAGLEYSAMYLCASSSLGGRAEQFFGPGTRLTVL.